Included here is one T cell receptor beta chain sequence, with context. Its target is not known. This entry comes from a study of cytomegalovirus exposure and HLA in healthy donors. Findings of the study overall: Associated with cytomegalovirus, according to the listing, were 150 to 200 TCR beta chains. Analyzed later, most CMV-associated TCR beta chains appeared HLA-restricted.

Regarding donors, all were healthy bone marrow donors. The CDR3 has 14 amino acids. CDR1 is MGHRA and CDR2 is YSYEKL in the germline V gene. Trimming removed 1 base from V and 6 bases from J; junction bases left unmatched: 3. The PCR used 60 Vbeta and 13 Jbeta primers. Per the original data handling: Later work found 65 million to 100 million unique TCR beta chains, with 9 million to 13 million shared. Sequencing was performed with immunoSEQ multiplex PCR; in TCRdb, only in-frame clones are kept and a portion is missing. That table supplies the V and J calls and clone size; D and trimming were determined from the DNA. The sample consists of 130,000 to 150,000 clones, roughly 79% of them appearing once.

V gene TRBV4-1 combines with J gene TRBJ2-4; TRBD1 matches at 7 bases. The specimen was PBMCs. The source of this sequence is a woman aged 40-49 years in good health and CMV-seropositive. The CDR3 DNA is TGCGCCAGCAGCCAAGGGGACAGACCAAACATTCAGTACTTC. Its translation is CASSQGDRPNIQYF.